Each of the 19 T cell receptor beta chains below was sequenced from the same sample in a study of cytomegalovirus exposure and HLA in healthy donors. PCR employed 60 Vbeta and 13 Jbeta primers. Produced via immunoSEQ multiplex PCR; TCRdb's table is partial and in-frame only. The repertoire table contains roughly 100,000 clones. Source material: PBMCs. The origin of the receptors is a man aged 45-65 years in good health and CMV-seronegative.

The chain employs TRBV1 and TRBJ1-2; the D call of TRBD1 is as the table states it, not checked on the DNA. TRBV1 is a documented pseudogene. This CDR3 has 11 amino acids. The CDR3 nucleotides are TGCACCTTCAGGATTTGGGGCGGCTACACCTTC. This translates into CTFRIWGGYTF.

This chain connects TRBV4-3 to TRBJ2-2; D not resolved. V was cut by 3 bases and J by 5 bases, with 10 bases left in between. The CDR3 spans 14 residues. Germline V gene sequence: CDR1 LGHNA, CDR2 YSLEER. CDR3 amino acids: CASSHLYRTGELFF. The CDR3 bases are TGCGCCAGCAGCCATCTCTATCGGACCGGGGAGCTGTTTTTT.

CDR3 DNA: TGCGCCAGCAGCGATCAACCAGGGAACACTGAAGCTTTCTTT. It is translated as CASSDQPGNTEAFF. The J gene is TRBJ1-1, the V gene TRBV5-1; D remains ambiguous. The germline gives CDR1 SGHRS, CDR2 YFSETQ. This CDR3 region has 14 residues. V lost 4 bases and J lost 1, with 11 bases in between.

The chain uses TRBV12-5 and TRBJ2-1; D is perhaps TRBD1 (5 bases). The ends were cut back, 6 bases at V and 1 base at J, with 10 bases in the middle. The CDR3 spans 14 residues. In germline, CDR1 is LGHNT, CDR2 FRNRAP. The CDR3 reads CASGDQGSYNEQFF. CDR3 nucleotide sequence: TGTGCTAGTGGCGATCAGGGTTCCTACAATGAGCAGTTCTTC. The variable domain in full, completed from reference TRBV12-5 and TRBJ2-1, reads DARVTQTPRHKVTEMGQEVTMRCQPILGHNTVFWYRQTMMQGLELLAYFRNRAPLDDSGMPKDRFSAEMPDATLATLKIQPSEPRDSAVYFCASGDQGSYNEQFFGPGTRLTVL.

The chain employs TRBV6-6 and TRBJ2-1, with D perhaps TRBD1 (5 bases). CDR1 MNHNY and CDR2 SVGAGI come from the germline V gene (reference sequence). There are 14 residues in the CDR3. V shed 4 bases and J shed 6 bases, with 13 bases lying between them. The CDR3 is CASSSYIQGNEQFF. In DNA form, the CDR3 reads TGTGCCAGCAGTTCTTATATTCAGGGCAATGAGCAGTTCTTC.

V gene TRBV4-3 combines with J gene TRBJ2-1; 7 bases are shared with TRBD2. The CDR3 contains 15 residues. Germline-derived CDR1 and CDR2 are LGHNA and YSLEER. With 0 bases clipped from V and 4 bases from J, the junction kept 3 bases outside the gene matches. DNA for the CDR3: TGCGCCAGCAGCCAAGACAGCGGGACGTACAATGAGCAGTTCTTC. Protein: CASSQDSGTYNEQFF.

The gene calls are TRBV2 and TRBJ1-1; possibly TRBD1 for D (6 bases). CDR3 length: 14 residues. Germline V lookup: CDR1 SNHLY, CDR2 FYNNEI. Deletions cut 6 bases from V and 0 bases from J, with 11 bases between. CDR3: CASSLQGLNTEAFF. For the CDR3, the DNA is TGTGCCAGCAGCCTACAGGGCCTGAACACTGAAGCTTTCTTT.

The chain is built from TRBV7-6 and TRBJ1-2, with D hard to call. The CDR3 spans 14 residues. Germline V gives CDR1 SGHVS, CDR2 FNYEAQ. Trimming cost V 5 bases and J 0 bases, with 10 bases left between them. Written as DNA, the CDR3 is TGTGCCAGCAGCCCTATAGCGCCTAACTATGGCTACACCTTC. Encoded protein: CASSPIAPNYGYTF. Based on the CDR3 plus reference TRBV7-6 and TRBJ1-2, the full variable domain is GAGVSQSPRYKVTKRGQDVALRCDPISGHVSLYWYRQALGQGPEFLTYFNYEAQQDKSGLPNDRFSAERPEGSISTLTIQRTEQRDSAMYRCASSPIAPNYGYTFGSGTRLTVV.

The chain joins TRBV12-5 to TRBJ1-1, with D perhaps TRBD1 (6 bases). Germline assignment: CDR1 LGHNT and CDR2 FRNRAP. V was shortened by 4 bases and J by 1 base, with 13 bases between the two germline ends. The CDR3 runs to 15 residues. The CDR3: CASGSWDTQNTEAFF. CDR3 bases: TGTGCTAGTGGTTCGTGGGACACGCAGAACACTGAAGCTTTCTTT.

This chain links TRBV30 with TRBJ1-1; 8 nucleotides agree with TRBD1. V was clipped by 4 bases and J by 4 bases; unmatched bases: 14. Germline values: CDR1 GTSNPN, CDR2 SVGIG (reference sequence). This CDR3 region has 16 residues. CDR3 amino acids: CAWMGGSTGGSTEAFF. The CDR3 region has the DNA TGTGCCTGGATGGGCGGCTCAACAGGGGGAAGCACTGAAGCTTTCTTT.

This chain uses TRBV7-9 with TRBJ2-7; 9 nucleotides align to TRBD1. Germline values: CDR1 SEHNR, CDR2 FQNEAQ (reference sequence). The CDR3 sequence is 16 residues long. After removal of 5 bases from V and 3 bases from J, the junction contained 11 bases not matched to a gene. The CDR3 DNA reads TGTGCCAGCAGCGCCGGGACAGGGTACTTGCTCTACGAGCAGTACTTC. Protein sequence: CASSAGTGYLLYEQYF.

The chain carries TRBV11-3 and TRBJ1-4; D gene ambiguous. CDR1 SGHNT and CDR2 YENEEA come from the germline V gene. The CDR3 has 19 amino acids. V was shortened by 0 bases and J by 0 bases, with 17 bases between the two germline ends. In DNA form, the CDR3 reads TGTGCCAGCAGCTTAGATCAAAGGACGGCCGGGACAACTAATGAAAAACTGTTTTTT. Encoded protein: CASSLDQRTAGTTNEKLFF. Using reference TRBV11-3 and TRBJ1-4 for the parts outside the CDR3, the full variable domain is EAGVVQSPRYKIIEKKQPVAFWCNPISGHNTLYWYLQNLGQGPELLIRYENEEAVDDSQLPKDRFSAERLKGVDSTLKIQPAELGDSAVYLCASSLDQRTAGTTNEKLFFGSGTQLSVL.

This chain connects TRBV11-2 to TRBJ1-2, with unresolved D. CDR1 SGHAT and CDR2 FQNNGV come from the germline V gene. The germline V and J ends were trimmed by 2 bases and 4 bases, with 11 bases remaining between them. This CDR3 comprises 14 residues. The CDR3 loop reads CASSLNGRRYGYTF. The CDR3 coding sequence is TGTGCCAGCAGCTTAAATGGCAGGCGCTATGGCTACACCTTC.

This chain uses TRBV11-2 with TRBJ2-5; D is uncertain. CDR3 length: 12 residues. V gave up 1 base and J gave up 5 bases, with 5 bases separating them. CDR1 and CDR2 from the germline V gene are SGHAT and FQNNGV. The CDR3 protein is CASSLAGETQYF. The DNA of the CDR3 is TGTGCCAGCAGCTTAGCCGGGGAGACCCAGTACTTC.

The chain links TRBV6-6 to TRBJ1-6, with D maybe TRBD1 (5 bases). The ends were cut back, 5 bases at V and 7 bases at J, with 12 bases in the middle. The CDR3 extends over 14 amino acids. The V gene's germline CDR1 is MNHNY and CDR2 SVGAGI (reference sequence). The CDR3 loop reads CASSATDNNSPLHF. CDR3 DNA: TGTGCCAGCAGTGCGACAGACAACAATTCACCCCTCCACTTT.

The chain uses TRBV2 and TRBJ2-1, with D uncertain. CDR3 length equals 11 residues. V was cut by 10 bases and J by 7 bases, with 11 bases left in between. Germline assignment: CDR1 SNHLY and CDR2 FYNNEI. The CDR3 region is CATEARNEQFF. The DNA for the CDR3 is TGTGCCACCGAAGCCCGTAATGAGCAGTTCTTC. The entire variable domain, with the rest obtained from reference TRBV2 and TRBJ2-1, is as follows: EPEVTQTPSHQVTQMGQEVILRCVPISNHLYFYWYRQILGQKVEFLVSFYNNEISEKSEIFDDQFSVERPDGSNFTLKIRSTKLEDSAMYFCATEARNEQFFGPGTRLTVL.

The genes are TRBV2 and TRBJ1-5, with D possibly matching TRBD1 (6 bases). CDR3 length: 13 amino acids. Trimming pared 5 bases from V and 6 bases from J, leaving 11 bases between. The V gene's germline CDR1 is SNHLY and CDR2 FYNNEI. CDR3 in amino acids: CASSPQGRQPQHF. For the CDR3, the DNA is TGTGCCAGCAGTCCTCAGGGGCGTCAGCCCCAGCATTTT.

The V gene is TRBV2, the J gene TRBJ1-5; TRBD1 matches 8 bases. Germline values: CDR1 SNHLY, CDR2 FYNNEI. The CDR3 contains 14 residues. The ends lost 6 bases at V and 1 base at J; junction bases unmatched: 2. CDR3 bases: TGTGCCAGCAGCCAGGGGGCCAGCAATCAGCCCCAGCATTTT. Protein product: CASSQGASNQPQHF.

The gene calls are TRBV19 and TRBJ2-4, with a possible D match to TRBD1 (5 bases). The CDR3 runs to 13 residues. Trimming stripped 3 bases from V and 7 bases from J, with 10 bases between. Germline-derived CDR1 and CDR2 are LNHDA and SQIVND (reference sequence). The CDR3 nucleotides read TGTGCCAGTAGTATTCAGGGTACGAACATTCAGTACTTC. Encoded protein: CASSIQGTNIQYF.